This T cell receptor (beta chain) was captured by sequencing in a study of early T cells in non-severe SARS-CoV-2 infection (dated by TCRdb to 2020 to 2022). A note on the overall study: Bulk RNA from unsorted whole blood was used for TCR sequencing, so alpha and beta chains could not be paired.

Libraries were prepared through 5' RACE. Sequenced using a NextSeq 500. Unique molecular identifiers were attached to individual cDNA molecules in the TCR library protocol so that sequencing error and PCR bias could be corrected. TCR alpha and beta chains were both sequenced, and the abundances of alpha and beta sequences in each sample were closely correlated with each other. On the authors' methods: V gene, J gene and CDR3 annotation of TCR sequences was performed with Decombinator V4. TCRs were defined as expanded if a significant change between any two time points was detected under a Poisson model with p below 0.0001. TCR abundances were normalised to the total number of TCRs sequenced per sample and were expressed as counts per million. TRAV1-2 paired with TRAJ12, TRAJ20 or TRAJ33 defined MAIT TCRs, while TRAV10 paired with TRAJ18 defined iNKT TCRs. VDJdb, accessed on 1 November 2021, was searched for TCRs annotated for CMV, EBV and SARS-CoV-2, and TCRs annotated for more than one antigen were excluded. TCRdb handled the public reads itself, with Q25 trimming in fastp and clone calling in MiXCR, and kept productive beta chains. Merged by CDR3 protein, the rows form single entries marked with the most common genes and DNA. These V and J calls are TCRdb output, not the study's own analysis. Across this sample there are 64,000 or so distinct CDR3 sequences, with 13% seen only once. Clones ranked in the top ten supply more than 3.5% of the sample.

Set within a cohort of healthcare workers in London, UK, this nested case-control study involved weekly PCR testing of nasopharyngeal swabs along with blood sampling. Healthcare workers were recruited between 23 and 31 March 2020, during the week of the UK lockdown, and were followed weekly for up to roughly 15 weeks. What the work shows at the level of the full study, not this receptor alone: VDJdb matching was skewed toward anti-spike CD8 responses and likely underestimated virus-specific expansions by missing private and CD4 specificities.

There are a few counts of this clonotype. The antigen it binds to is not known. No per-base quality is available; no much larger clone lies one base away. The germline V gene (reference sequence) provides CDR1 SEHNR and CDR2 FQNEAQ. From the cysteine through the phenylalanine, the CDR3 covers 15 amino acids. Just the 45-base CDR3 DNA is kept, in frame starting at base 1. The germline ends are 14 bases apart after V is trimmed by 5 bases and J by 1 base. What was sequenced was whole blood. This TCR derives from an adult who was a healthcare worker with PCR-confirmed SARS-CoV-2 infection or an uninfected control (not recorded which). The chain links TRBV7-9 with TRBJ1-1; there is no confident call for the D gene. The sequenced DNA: TGTGCCAGCAGCCCCTCCGGGCGGCGGAACACTGAAGCTTTCTTT. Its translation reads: CASSPSGRRNTEAFF.